This T cell receptor beta chain appears in the sequencing data of a study of cytomegalovirus exposure and HLA in healthy donors. Donors likely had unrecorded immune exposures despite being nominally healthy when sampled. There are 13 residues in the CDR3. Germline assignment: CDR1 SGDLS and CDR2 YYNGEE. The junction had 5 bases not matched to a gene; V was cut back by 3 bases and J by 6 bases. In the PCR, 60 Vbeta and 13 Jbeta primers were used. Clones were sequenced by immunoSEQ multiplex PCR, and TCRdb holds only the in-frame ones, with some missing. The sample holds 150,000 to 200,000 clones, 60% to 85% seen once. This clone has only one observation.

The chain couples TRBV9 to TRBJ1-1; TRBD1 agrees at 7 bases. This clonotype originated in a male donor in good health and CMV-seropositive. The sequencing sample was made of PBMCs. Here the CDR3 reads CASSAHRGSEAFF. The CDR3 DNA reads as TGTGCCAGCAGCGCGCACAGGGGTTCTGAAGCTTTCTTT.